The T cell receptor (beta chain) described here comes from a study of blood T cell repertoires in COVID-19. Study at large: Researchers got acute and convalescent COVID-19 samples from the United States, Italy and Spain.

The repertoire was sequenced with immunoSEQ multiplex PCR; TCRdb's copy has only in-frame clones and lacks some. The sample lists 350,000 to 550,000 clones, around nine tenths occurring once. Participants' reported clinical history set cohort assignment. The sequenced material came from PBMCs or T cells enriched from blood (not recorded which). The TCR was taken from a young woman with acute COVID-19.

The CDR3 DNA follows: TGTGCCAGCACCCCCAGGACAGGGATGGGCTCCTACAATGAGCAGTTCTTC. This sequence encodes CASTPRTGMGSYNEQFF. The chain uses TRBV25-1 and TRBJ2-1; 8 bases fit TRBD1. The CDR3 spans 17 residues. CDR1 and CDR2 (germline): MGHDK, SYGVNS. The J segment lost 0 bases and the V segment lost 7 bases, leaving 11 bases of the junction unmatched.